This T cell receptor beta chain comes out of a study of cytomegalovirus exposure and HLA in healthy donors. The assay was immunoSEQ multiplex PCR, and TCRdb's table has in-frame clones only and misses some. Here the sample spans approximately 150,000 clones, 86% being singletons. Germline CDR1 and CDR2: LNHDA and SQIVND (reference sequence). Unmatched junction bases numbered 11, after V lost 11 bases and J lost 6 bases. The CDR3 covers 13 residues. Input material: PBMCs. The sequence derives from a man younger than 35 in good health and CMV-seropositive. The V call is TRBV19, the J call TRBJ1-2; TRBD1 matches 8 bases. The CDR3 here is CAVRGRGRNGYTF. CDR3 nucleotides: TGTGCCGTGAGGGGCAGGGGGCGCAATGGCTACACCTTC.